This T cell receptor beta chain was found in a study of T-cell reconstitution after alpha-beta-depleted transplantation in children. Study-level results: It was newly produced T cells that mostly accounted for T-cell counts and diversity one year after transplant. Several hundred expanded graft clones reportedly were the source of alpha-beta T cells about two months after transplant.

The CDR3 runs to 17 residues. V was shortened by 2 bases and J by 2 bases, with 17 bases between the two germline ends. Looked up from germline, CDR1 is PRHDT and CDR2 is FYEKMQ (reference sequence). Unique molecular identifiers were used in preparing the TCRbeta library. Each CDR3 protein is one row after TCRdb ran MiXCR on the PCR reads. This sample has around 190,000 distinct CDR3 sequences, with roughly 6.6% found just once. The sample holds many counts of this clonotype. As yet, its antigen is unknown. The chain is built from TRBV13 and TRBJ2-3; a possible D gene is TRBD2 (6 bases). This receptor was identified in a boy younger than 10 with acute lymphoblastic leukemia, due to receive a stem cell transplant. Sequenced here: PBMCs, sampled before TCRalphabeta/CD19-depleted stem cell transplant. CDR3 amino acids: CASSLRGGTGLTDTQYF. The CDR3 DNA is TGTGCCAGCAGCTTACGGGGCGGGACTGGCCTCACAGATACGCAGTATTTT.